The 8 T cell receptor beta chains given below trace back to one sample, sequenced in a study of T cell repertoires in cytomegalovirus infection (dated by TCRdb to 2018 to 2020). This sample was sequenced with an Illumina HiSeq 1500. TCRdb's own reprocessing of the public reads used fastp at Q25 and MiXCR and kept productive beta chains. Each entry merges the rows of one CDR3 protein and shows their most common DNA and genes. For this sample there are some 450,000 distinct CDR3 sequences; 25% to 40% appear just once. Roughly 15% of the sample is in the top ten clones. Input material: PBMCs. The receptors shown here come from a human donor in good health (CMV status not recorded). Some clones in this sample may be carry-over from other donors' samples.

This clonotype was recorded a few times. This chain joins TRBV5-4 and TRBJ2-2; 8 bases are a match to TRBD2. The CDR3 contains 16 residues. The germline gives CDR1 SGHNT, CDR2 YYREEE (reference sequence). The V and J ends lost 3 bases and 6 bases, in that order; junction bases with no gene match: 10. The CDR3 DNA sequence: TGTGCCAGCAGCTCCCCCGGGACTAGTTCTTCCGGGGAGCTGTTTTTT. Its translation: CASSSPGTSSSGELFF.

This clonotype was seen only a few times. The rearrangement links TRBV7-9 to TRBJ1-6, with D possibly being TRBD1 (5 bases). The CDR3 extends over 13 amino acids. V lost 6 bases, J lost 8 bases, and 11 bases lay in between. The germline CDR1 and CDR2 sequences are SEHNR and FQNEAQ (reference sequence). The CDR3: CASSGQGDSPLHF. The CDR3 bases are TGTGCCAGCAGTGGGCAGGGTGATTCACCCCTCCACTTT.

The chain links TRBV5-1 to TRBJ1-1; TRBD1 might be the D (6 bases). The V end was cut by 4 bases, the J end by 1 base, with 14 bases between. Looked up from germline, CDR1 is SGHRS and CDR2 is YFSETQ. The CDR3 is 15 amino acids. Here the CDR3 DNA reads TGCGCCAGCAGCGCCCGGACAGTTCAGAACACTGAAGCTTTCTTT. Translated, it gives CASSARTVQNTEAFF. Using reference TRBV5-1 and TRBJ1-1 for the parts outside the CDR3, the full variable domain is KAGVTQTPRYLIKTRGQQVTLSCSPISGHRSVSWYQQTPGQGLQFLFEYFSETQRNKGNFPGRFSGRQFSNSRSEMNVSTLELGDSALYLCASSARTVQNTEAFFGQGTRLTVV.

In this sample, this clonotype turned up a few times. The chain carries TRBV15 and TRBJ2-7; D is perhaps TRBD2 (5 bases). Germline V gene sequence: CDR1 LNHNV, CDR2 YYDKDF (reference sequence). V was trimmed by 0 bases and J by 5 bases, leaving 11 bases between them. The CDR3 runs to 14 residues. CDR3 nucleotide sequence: TGTGCCACCAGCAGAGAGGCGGGCTACCACGAGCAGTACTTC. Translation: CATSREAGYHEQYF.

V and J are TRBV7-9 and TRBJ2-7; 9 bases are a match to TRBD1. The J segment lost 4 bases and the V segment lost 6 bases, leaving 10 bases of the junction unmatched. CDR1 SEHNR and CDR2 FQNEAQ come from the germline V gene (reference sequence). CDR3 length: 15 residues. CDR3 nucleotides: TGTGCCAGCAGGCTGGGGACAGGGATTTTTTACGAGCAGTACTTC. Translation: CASRLGTGIFYEQYF.

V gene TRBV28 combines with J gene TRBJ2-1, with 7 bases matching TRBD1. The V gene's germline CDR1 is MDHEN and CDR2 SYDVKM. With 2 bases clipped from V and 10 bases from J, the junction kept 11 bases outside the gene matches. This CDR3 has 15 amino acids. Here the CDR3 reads CASSLGTAPGLEQFF. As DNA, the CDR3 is TGTGCCAGCAGTTTAGGGACAGCACCCGGTTTAGAGCAGTTCTTC.

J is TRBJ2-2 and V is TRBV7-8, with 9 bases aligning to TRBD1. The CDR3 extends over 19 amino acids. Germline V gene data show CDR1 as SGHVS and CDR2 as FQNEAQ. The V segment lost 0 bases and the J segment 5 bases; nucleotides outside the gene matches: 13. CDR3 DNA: TGTGCCAGCAGCTTAGCCTCGGGGGCCGGGACAGGGAGGACCGGGGAGCTGTTTTTT. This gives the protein CASSLASGAGTGRTGELFF. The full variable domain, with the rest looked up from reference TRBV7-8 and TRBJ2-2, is GAGVSQSPRYKVAKRGQDVALRCDPISGHVSLFWYQQALGQGPEFLTYFQNEAQLDKSGLPSDRFFAERPEGSVSTLKIQRTQQEDSAVYLCASSLASGAGTGRTGELFFGEGSRLTVL.

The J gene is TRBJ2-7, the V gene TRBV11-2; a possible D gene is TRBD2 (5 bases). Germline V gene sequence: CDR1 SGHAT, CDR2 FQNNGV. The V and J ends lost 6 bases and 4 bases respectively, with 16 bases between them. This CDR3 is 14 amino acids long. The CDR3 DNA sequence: TGTGCCAGCAGTCGTAACACCCGAGGGTACGAGCAGTACTTC. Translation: CASSRNTRGYEQYF.